The present entry profiles one TCR beta chain with its context. The target antigen is unknown. By quantitative 5'-RACE with molecular barcodes, the TCR beta libraries were made. TCRdb reprocessed the 5' RACE reads with MiXCR, giving one entry per CDR3 protein. Of 200,000 to 250,000 distinct CDR3 sequences listed, around 24% are singletons. The data were taken from a study of CD8 T cells in ankylosing spondylitis. Study-level results: Previous work reported some of these motif variants in the synovial fluid and blood of reactive arthritis.

After removal of 0 bases from V and 2 bases from J, the junction contained 3 bases not matched to a gene. This CDR3 is 15 amino acids long. Germline CDR1 SEHNR, CDR2 FQNEAQ (reference sequence). The TCR comes from a male donor with ankylosing spondylitis or in good health (not recorded which). This rearrangement joins TRBV7-9 to TRBJ2-5; 7 positions agree with TRBD1. The sample was blood, either unsorted or a sorted T cell fraction (not recorded which). CDR3 in DNA: TGTGCCAGCAGCTTAGCCTCGGACAGGCAAGAGACCCAGTACTTC. Its translation is CASSLASDRQETQYF.